One sample yielded the 2 T cell receptor beta chains listed below, sequenced in a study of CD8+CD57+ T cells in acquired aplastic anemia (dated by TCRdb to between 2017 and 2018). The patients picked for sequencing were ones in whom flow cytometry had shown an expansion of CD8+CD57+ cells. These reads were obtained on an Illumina HiSeq 2000. Genomic DNA was used as template for profiling of TCR beta VDJ combinations and CDR3 sequences. The public reads were reanalyzed by TCRdb: fastp trimming at Q25, MiXCR alignment, in-frame beta chains only. A single entry per CDR3 protein holds the most common genes and DNA from its merged rows. The sample table records some 160,000 distinct CDR3 sequences; more than 45% of these occur just once. 3% to 4% of the sample is in the top ten clones. Source material: sorted CD4+, CD8+, or CD8+CD57+ T cells (not recorded which) from PBMCs. The receptors derive from a human donor with aplastic anemia.

This chain links TRBV7-3 with TRBJ2-7; a weak D match, TRBD1 (6 bases). The CDR3 covers 14 residues. Germline CDR1 is SGHTA and CDR2 is FQGTGA. V lost 5 bases and J 4 bases, leaving 15 bases between the germline ends. CDR3 amino acids: CASSPQTGPYEQYV. As DNA, the CDR3 is TGTGCCAGCAGCCCCCAGACAGGACCTTACGAGCAGTACGTC.

V is TRBV6-1 and J is TRBJ1-2; possibly TRBD1 for D (5 bases). V lost 2 bases and J 3 bases, leaving 10 bases between the germline ends. Germline-derived CDR1 and CDR2 are MNHNS and SASEGT. The length of the CDR3 is 14 residues. The CDR3 here is CASSEMQGYYGYTF. The DNA of the CDR3 is TGTGCCAGCAGTGAAATGCAGGGATACTATGGCTACACCTTC.